This TCR beta chain is from a study of identical twins. General study results and limits: Fewer insertions marked abundant cord blood beta clonotypes; young adult naive trended weakly, memory not at all.

Each CDR3 protein is one row after TCRdb ran MiXCR on the 5' RACE reads. The sample has hundreds of thousands of distinct CDR3 sequences, over 9% seen once. Germline V lookup: CDR1 LGHDT, CDR2 YNNKEL (reference sequence). V dropped 2 bases and J dropped 0; count of bases not matched to a gene: 5. The CDR3 has 16 residues. This clonotype turned up a few times. Its antigen is unknown. These data are also associated with another study on yellow fever vaccine responses in identical twins.

The chain links TRBV3-1 to TRBJ1-1, with TRBD1 identical over 8 bases. The material sequenced was PBMCs. The sequence was collected from a woman aged 18-29 years in good health. The CDR3 DNA sequence: TGTGCCAGCAGCCAACTACCGGACAGGGTGAACACTGAAGCTTTCTTT. Translation: CASSQLPDRVNTEAFF.